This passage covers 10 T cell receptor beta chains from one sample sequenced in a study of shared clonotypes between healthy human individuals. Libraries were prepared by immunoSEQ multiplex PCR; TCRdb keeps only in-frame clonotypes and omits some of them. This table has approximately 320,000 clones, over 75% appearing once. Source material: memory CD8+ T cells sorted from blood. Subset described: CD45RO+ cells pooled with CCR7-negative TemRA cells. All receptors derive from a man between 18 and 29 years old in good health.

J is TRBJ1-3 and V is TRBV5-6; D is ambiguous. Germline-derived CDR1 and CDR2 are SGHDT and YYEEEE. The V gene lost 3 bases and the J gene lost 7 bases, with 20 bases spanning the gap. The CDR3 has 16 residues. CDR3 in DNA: TGTGCCAGCAGCTGGAGACCGACGCCGTATGGGAACACCATATATTTT. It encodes CASSWRPTPYGNTIYF.

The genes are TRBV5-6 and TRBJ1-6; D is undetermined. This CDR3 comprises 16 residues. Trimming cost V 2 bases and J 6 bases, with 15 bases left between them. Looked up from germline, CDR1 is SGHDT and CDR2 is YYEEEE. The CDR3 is CASSFGLPRGNSPLHF. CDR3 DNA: TGTGCCAGCAGCTTTGGACTGCCCCGGGGTAATTCACCCCTCCACTTT. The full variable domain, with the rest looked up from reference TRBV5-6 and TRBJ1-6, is DAGVTQSPTHLIKTRGQQVTLRCSPKSGHDTVSWYQQALGQGPQFIFQYYEEEERQRGNFPDRFSGHQFPNYSSELNVNALLLGDSALYLCASSFGLPRGNSPLHFGNGTRLTVT.

CDR3 region: CASSGRFSSTDTQYF. As DNA, the CDR3 is TGTGCCAGCAGCGGTAGATTTTCTAGCACAGATACGCAGTATTTT. This sequence joins TRBV9 and TRBJ2-3; D not resolved. CDR3 size: 15 residues. Germline assignment: CDR1 SGDLS and CDR2 YYNGEE. Trimming took 3 bases from V and 0 from J, leaving 11 bases between them. Filled out from reference TRBV9 and TRBJ2-3, the complete variable domain reads DSGVTQTPKHLITATGQRVTLRCSPRSGDLSVYWYQQSLDQGLQFLIQYYNGEERAKGNILERFSAQQFPDLHSELNLSSLELGDSALYFCASSGRFSSTDTQYFGPGTRLTVL.

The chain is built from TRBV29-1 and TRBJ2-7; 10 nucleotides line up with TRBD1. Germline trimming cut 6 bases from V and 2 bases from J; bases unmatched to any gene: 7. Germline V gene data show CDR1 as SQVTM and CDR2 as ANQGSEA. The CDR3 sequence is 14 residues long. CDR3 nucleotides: TGCAGCGTGGGGAGAGGGACAGGGGCCTACGAGCAGTACTTC. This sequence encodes CSVGRGTGAYEQYF.

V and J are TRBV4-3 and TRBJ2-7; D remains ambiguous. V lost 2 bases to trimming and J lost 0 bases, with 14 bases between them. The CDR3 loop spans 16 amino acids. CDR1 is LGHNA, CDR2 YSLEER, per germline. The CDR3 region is CASSQWRRGFSYEQYF. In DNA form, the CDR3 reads TGCGCCAGCAGCCAATGGCGGAGAGGATTCTCCTACGAGCAGTACTTC.

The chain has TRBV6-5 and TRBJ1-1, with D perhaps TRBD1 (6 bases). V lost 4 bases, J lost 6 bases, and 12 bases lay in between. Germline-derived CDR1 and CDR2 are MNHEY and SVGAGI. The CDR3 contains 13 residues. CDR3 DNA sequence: TGTGCCAGCAGTTTCACGGGACAAGCTGAAGCTTTCTTT. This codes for CASSFTGQAEAFF.

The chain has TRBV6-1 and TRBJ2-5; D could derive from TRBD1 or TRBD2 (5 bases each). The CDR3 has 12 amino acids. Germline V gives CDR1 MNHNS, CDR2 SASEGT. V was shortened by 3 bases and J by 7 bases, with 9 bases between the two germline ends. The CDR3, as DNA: TGTGCCAGCAGTGAGAATGGGGGGACCCAGTACTTC. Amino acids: CASSENGGTQYF.

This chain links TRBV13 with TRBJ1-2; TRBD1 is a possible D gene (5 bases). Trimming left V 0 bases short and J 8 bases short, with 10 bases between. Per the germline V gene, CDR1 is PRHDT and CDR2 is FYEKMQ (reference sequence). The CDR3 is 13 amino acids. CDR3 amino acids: CASSLGLGGGYTF. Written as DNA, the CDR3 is TGTGCCAGCAGCTTAGGTCTGGGGGGAGGCTACACCTTC.

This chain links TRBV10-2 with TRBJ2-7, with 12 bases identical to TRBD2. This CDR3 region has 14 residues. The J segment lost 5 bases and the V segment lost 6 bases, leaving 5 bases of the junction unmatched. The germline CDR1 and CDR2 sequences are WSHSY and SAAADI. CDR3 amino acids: CASSLTSGSHEQYF. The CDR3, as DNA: TGCGCCAGCAGCCTGACTAGCGGGAGCCACGAGCAGTACTTC.

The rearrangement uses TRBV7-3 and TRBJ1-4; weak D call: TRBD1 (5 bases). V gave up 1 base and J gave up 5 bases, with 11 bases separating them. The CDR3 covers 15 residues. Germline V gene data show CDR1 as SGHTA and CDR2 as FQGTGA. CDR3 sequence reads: CASSLIQADNEKLFF. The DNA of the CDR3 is TGTGCCAGCAGCTTAATACAGGCAGACAATGAAAAACTGTTTTTT.